Each of the 31 T cell receptor beta chains below was sequenced from the same sample in a study of blood T cell repertoires in COVID-19. Sequenced by immunoSEQ multiplex PCR; TCRdb stores in-frame clones only, minus some. The table has 93,000 or so clones, approximately 87% seen once. The sample comprised peripheral blood. All receptors come from a human donor in a cohort sampled during active or convalescent COVID-19.

This chain joins TRBV19 and TRBJ1-4; D is possibly TRBD1 (6 bases). The ends were cut back, 5 bases at V and 3 bases at J, with 19 bases in the middle. This CDR3 region has 17 residues. From germline, CDR1 is LNHDA and CDR2 SQIVND (reference sequence). CDR3 region: CASSGGVAAWANEKLFF. The CDR3 DNA reads TGTGCCAGTAGTGGGGGCGTGGCGGCGTGGGCTAATGAAAAACTGTTTTTT.

Of note for this clone: The sample carries other DNA sequences with the same CDR3. This chain joins TRBV3-1 (or the pseudogene TRBV3-2) and TRBJ1-4; perhaps TRBD1 as D (5 bases). This CDR3 has 14 amino acids. The V gene's germline CDR1 is LGHDT and CDR2 YNNKEL (reference sequence). V lost 1 base and J lost 4, with 7 bases in between. In nucleotides, the CDR3 is TGTGCCAGCAGCCAAGGGACACTTAATGAAAAACTGTTTTTT. It encodes CASSQGTLNEKLFF.

The chain uses TRBV5-6 and TRBJ1-1, with D possibly being TRBD1 (5 bases). The length of the CDR3 is 17 residues. Trimming removed 0 bases from V and 0 bases from J, with 15 bases in between. CDR1 is SGHDT and CDR2 is YYEEEE in the germline V gene. As DNA, the CDR3 is TGTGCCAGCAGCTTGGTTGACAGCCGGCTAGTGAACACTGAAGCTTTCTTT. It codes for CASSLVDSRLVNTEAFF.

This chain joins TRBV27 and TRBJ2-7; TRBD1 matches 7 bases. Germline assignment: CDR1 MNHEY and CDR2 SMNVEV (reference sequence). V shed 5 bases and J 0 bases; nucleotides not matched to a gene: 10. CDR3 length equals 16 residues. The CDR3, as DNA: TGTGCCAGCAGTCCTATTCCGGGACAGAGCTCCTACGAGCAGTACTTC. Its translation is CASSPIPGQSSYEQYF.

V is TRBV19 and J is TRBJ2-3, with 12 bases fitting TRBD1. V lost 5 bases to trimming and J lost 2 bases; unmatched junction nucleotides: 14. Germline assignment: CDR1 LNHDA and CDR2 SQIVND (reference sequence). The CDR3 is made up of 19 amino acids. In DNA, the CDR3 is TGTGCCAGTAGTCTGGGACAGGGGGCCGACCTTATTTTCACAGATACGCAGTATTTT. This gives the protein CASSLGQGADLIFTDTQYF.

The chain is built from TRBV6-5 and TRBJ1-2; tentatively, D is TRBD1 (6 bases). The CDR3 length is 13 residues. The V and J ends lost 6 bases and 3 bases respectively, with 11 bases between them. Germline values: CDR1 MNHEY, CDR2 SVGAGI. CDR3 protein: CASRQGLDYGYTF. Written as DNA, the CDR3 is TGTGCCAGCAGACAGGGTCTGGACTATGGCTACACCTTC.

The chain is built from TRBV11-3 and TRBJ2-3; 7 nucleotides line up with TRBD2. Germline loops: CDR1 SGHNT, CDR2 YENEEA. The CDR3 runs to 17 residues. The trim removed 3 bases at V and 1 base at J, leaving 10 bases unmatched. DNA of the CDR3: TGTGCCAGCAGCTTCCCCGGGGGAGGGGTGCGCACAGATACGCAGTATTTT. Its protein product is CASSFPGGGVRTDTQYF.

The chain links TRBV7-6 to TRBJ2-2; 8 nucleotides agree with TRBD2. V lost 0 bases, J lost 0 bases, and 12 bases stayed unmatched. CDR1 is SGHVS, CDR2 FNYEAQ, per germline. This CDR3 contains 20 residues. In DNA, the CDR3 is TGTGCCAGCAGCTTAGCCCCCGGGGGGGGCACGTTCGCGAACACCGGGGAGCTGTTTTTT. Translating it yields CASSLAPGGGTFANTGELFF.

The chain is built from TRBV2 and TRBJ2-5; D not certain. The CDR3 contains 11 residues. V shed 6 bases and J shed 5 bases, with 7 bases lying between them. CDR1 and CDR2 from the germline V gene are SNHLY and FYNNEI. In nucleotides, the CDR3 is TGTGCCAGCAGAATCTTGGAGACCCAGTACTTC. This translates into CASRILETQYF.

This clone has just one count. The J gene is TRBJ2-2, the V gene TRBV21-1; the D call in the table, TRBD1, was not verified against the DNA. TRBV21-1 is an annotated pseudogene. The CDR3 is 15 residues long. The CDR3 reads CASSNDRDNTGELFF. Here the CDR3 DNA reads TGTGCCAGCAGCAATGACAGGGATAACACCGGGGAGCTGTTTTTT.

The V gene is TRBV27, the J gene TRBJ2-3, with D perhaps matching TRBD2 (6 bases). This CDR3 has 17 amino acids. Germline V CDR1 and CDR2: MNHEY, SMNVEV (reference sequence). Trimming pared 2 bases from V and 1 base from J, leaving 16 bases between. The CDR3 DNA is TGTGCCAGCAGTTTAATCGGGGGAGCGGCGGGCACAGATACGCAGTATTTT. This codes for CASSLIGGAAGTDTQYF.

The chain links TRBV27 to TRBJ1-1; 7 bases agree with TRBD1. CDR3 length: 15 amino acids. Per germline, CDR1 MNHEY and CDR2 SMNVEV (reference sequence). With 5 bases clipped from V and 0 bases from J, the junction kept 6 bases outside the gene matches. CDR3: CASSARQGLNTEAFF. In DNA form, the CDR3 reads TGTGCCAGCAGTGCACGACAGGGACTGAACACTGAAGCTTTCTTT.

As regards this clone: Within the sample, other DNA sequences also encode this same CDR3. V usage is TRBV12-3 or TRBV12-4 and J usage is TRBJ2-3; tentative D call: TRBD2 (5 bases). V was pared by 2 bases and J by 6 bases, with 6 bases between. The CDR3 extends over 12 amino acids. This chain's CDR3 is CASSLRGDTQYF. The CDR3 nucleotides read TGTGCCAGCAGTTTACGAGGGGATACGCAGTATTTT.

The CDR3 DNA sequence: TGCAGCGTGGCCGGGACAGGGTTTGCAGCTTTCTTT. Its protein is CSVAGTGFAAFF. The rearrangement uses TRBV29-1 and TRBJ1-1; TRBD1 agrees at 9 bases. Per germline, CDR1 SQVTM and CDR2 ANQGSEA. CDR3 length equals 12 residues. The V and J ends lost 6 bases and 10 bases, in that order; junction bases with no gene match: 9.

The chain couples TRBV11-3 to TRBJ2-5; 8 bases line up with TRBD1. Germline V CDR1 and CDR2: SGHNT, YENEEA. The CDR3 totals 17 residues. The trim removed 2 bases at V and 5 bases at J, leaving 13 bases unmatched. CDR3 DNA: TGTGCCAGCAGCTTAAATCGCCAGACAGGGGAAGGGGAGACCCAGTACTTC. Translating gives CASSLNRQTGEGETQYF.

The table lists this clone with a few counts. CDR3 in DNA: TGTGCCAGTAGTATCGGGGGTCCGGGAAACACCATATATTTT. Protein: CASSIGGPGNTIYF. This rearrangement joins TRBV19 to TRBJ1-3; a weak D match, TRBD1 (5 bases). Germline CDR1 is LNHDA and CDR2 is SQIVND (reference sequence). CDR3 length: 14 residues. The V end lost 3 bases, the J end lost 4 bases, and 10 bases lay between the germline ends. The full variable domain, in which reference TRBV19 and TRBJ1-3 provide the parts outside the CDR3, is DGGITQSPKYLFRKEGQNVTLSCEQNLNHDAMYWYRQDPGQGLRLIYYSQIVNDFQKGDIAEGYSVSREKKESFPLTVTSAQKNPTAFYLCASSIGGPGNTIYFGEGSWLTVV.

The J gene is TRBJ1-2, the V gene TRBV27, with 7 bases fitting TRBD1. Trimming removed 6 bases from V and 4 bases from J; junction bases left unmatched: 5. Germline V gene lookup returns CDR1 MNHEY and CDR2 SMNVEV (reference sequence). The CDR3 covers 13 residues. CDR3 sequence (DNA): TGTGCCAGCAGGAGACAGGGCCCCTATGGCTACACCTTC. Amino acid sequence: CASRRQGPYGYTF.

The gene calls are TRBV19 and TRBJ2-1, with 8 bases identical to TRBD2. Germline values: CDR1 LNHDA, CDR2 SQIVND (reference sequence). V was pared by 6 bases and J by 7 bases, with 17 bases of the junction left unmatched. This CDR3 comprises 17 residues. This CDR3 is CASSRGGFEGLRNEQFF. CDR3 in DNA: TGTGCCAGTAGCCGGGGGGGGTTTGAGGGCCTGAGGAATGAGCAGTTCTTC.

A word on this clone: Within the sample, other DNA sequences also encode this same CDR3. The chain couples TRBV29-1 to TRBJ1-1; D not certain. Germline CDR1 reads SQVTM; CDR2 reads ANQGSEA. The CDR3 is made up of 12 amino acids. Trimming shortened V by 3 bases and J by 1 base, and 6 bases separated the two germline ends. The CDR3 is CSVDRRNTEAFF. As DNA, the CDR3 is TGCAGCGTTGACAGGCGGAACACTGAAGCTTTCTTT.

The chain combines TRBV6-6 with TRBJ1-6, with D hard to call. CDR1 and CDR2 (germline): MNHNY, SVGAGI (reference sequence). With 3 bases removed from V and 10 bases from J, the gap between germline ends came to 16 bases. CDR3 length: 15 residues. As DNA, the CDR3 is TGTGCCAGCAGTTATGAGGAAGCGCGGATGTCACCCCTCCACTTT. Amino acid sequence: CASSYEEARMSPLHF.

V and J are TRBV3-1 (or the pseudogene TRBV3-2) and TRBJ1-1, with 7 bases lining up with TRBD1. Trimming cost V 3 bases and J 4 bases; bases outside gene matches: 5. Germline lookup yields CDR1 LGHDT and CDR2 YNNKEL (reference sequence). This CDR3 region has 14 residues. This chain's CDR3 is CASSQVQGRTEAFF. DNA for the CDR3: TGTGCCAGCAGCCAGGTACAGGGGCGCACTGAAGCTTTCTTT.

The chain links TRBV7-3 to TRBJ2-1; 7 bases are a match to TRBD1. The J segment lost 8 bases and the V segment lost 1 base, leaving 8 bases of the junction unmatched. The CDR3 runs to 15 residues. The germline gives CDR1 SGHTA, CDR2 FQGTGA. Here the CDR3 DNA reads TGTGCCAGCAGCTTAAATGGCAGGGGGTGGGATGAGCAGTTCTTC. It specifies CASSLNGRGWDEQFF. The complete variable domain, with remaining parts taken from reference TRBV7-3 and TRBJ2-1, reads GAGVSQTPSNKVTEKGKYVELRCDPISGHTALYWYRQSLGQGPEFLIYFQGTGAADDSGLPNDRFFAVRPEGSVSTLKIQRTERGDSAVYLCASSLNGRGWDEQFFGPGTRLTVL.

This chain uses TRBV19 with TRBJ2-4, with D unclear. V was cut by 5 bases and J by 1 base, with 18 bases left in between. The CDR3 loop spans 17 amino acids. Germline V gives CDR1 LNHDA, CDR2 SQIVND (reference sequence). This chain's CDR3 is CASSPYTENLAKNIQYF. The CDR3 DNA sequence: TGTGCCAGTAGTCCCTACACGGAGAATCTTGCCAAAAACATTCAGTACTTC. The variable domain in full, with the rest retrieved from reference TRBV19 and TRBJ2-4, is DGGITQSPKYLFRKEGQNVTLSCEQNLNHDAMYWYRQDPGQGLRLIYYSQIVNDFQKGDIAEGYSVSREKKESFPLTVTSAQKNPTAFYLCASSPYTENLAKNIQYFGAGTRLSVL.

The chain is built from TRBV7-2 and TRBJ1-3; 7 bases map to TRBD1. The V gene's germline CDR1 is SGHTA and CDR2 FQGNSA. CDR3 length equals 17 residues. Germline trimming cut 5 bases from V and 2 bases from J; bases unmatched to any gene: 12. CDR3 region: CASSPVPVGGAGNTIYF. The CDR3, as DNA: TGTGCCAGCAGCCCGGTCCCCGTAGGGGGCGCTGGAAACACCATATATTTT.

The chain couples TRBV5-5 to TRBJ2-4; no reliable D call. CDR3 length: 14 amino acids. In germline, CDR1 is SGHKS, CDR2 YYEKEE (reference sequence). Between the trimmed V and J ends, which lost 3 bases and 6 bases, there was a span of 13 bases. CDR3 region: CASSSGSGPNIQYF. CDR3 coding DNA: TGTGCCAGCAGCTCAGGATCAGGTCCAAACATTCAGTACTTC.

This chain links TRBV20-1 with TRBJ2-3, with a weak D call TRBD2 (7 bases). The germline V gene encodes CDR1 DFQATT and CDR2 SNEGSKA (reference sequence). V lost 3 bases and J 3 bases, leaving 13 bases between the germline ends. This CDR3 has 14 residues. The CDR3 here is CSASGGGLTDTQYF. CDR3 DNA sequence: TGCAGTGCTAGTGGGGGGGGCCTGACAGATACGCAGTATTTT.

The chain joins TRBV9 to TRBJ1-2, with TRBD1 identical over 8 bases. Germline CDR1 is SGDLS and CDR2 is YYNGEE. There are 14 residues in the CDR3. The J segment lost 5 bases and the V segment lost 3 bases, leaving 6 bases of the junction unmatched. The CDR3 is CASSARQGRYGYTF. CDR3 nucleotide sequence: TGTGCCAGCAGCGCACGACAGGGGAGGTATGGCTACACCTTC.

This clone was seen once. The chain employs TRBV12-5 and TRBJ2-7, with TRBD2 as a possible D gene (5 bases). The CDR3 loop spans 15 amino acids. With 2 bases removed from V and 1 base from J, the gap between germline ends came to 12 bases. Looked up from germline, CDR1 is LGHNT and CDR2 is FRNRAP. CDR3 in amino acids: CASGLSDGGSYEQYF. In nucleotides, the CDR3 is TGTGCTAGTGGTTTGTCGGACGGAGGTTCCTACGAGCAGTACTTC.

This chain uses TRBV5-1 with TRBJ1-1; the match to TRBD1 covers 8 bases. The CDR3 loop spans 13 amino acids. Germline lookup yields CDR1 SGHRS and CDR2 YFSETQ. Trimming took 6 bases from V and 8 from J; bases not matched to a gene: 9. CDR3 sequence: CASKTPGGTEAFF. The CDR3 DNA is TGCGCCAGCAAAACCCCAGGGGGCACCGAAGCTTTCTTT.

As DNA, the CDR3 is TGCGCCAGCTCACCCCAGGGTAGCTACGAGCAGTACTTC. This gives the protein CASSPQGSYEQYF. V and J are TRBV5-1 and TRBJ2-7; the D gene is possibly TRBD1 (5 bases). The CDR3 runs to 13 residues. The V gene's germline CDR1 is SGHRS and CDR2 YFSETQ. The V end lost 7 bases, the J end lost 3 bases, and 14 bases lay between the germline ends.

The genes are TRBV6-5 and TRBJ1-5; D is undetermined. The V end was cut by 0 bases, the J end by 3 bases, with 9 bases between. This CDR3 region has 15 residues. Germline CDR1 and CDR2: MNHEY and SVGAGI. Here the CDR3 DNA reads TGTGCCAGCAGTTACTCGATTGGCCTCAATCAGCCCCAGCATTTT. Residues: CASSYSIGLNQPQHF.